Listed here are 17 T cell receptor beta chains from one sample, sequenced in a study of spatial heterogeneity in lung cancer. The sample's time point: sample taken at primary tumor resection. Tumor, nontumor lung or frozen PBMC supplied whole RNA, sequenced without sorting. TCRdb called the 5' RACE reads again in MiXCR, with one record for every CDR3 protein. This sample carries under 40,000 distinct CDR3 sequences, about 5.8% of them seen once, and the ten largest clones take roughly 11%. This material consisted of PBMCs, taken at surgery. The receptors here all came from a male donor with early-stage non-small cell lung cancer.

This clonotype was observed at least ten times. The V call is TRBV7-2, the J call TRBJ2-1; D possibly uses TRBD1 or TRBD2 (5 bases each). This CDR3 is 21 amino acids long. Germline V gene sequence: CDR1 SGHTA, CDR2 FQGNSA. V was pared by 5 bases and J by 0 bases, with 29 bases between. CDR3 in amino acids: CASSARTPGPRTQGSYNEQFF. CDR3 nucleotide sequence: TGTGCCAGCAGCGCGCGAACACCGGGACCCAGGACCCAGGGCTCCTACAATGAGCAGTTCTTC. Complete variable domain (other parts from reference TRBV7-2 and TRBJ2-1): GAGVSQSPSNKVTEKGKDVELRCDPISGHTALYWYRQSLGQGLEFLIYFQGNSAPDKSGLPSDRFSAERTGGSVSTLTIQRTQQEDSAVYLCASSARTPGPRTQGSYNEQFFGPGTRLTVL.

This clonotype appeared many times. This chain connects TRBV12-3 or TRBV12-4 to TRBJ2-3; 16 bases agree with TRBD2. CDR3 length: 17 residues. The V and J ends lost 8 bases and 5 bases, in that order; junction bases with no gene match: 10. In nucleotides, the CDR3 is TGTGCCAGCTCCCCGGGACTAGCGGGGGGGGAAGTAGATACGCAGTATTTT. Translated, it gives CASSPGLAGGEVDTQYF.

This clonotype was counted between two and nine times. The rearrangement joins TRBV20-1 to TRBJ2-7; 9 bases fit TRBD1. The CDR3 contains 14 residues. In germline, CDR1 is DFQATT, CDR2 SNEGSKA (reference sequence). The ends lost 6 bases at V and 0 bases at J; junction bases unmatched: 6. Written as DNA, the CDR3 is TGCAGTGCCAAGCGGACAGGGGCCTCCTACGAGCAGTACTTC. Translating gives CSAKRTGASYEQYF.

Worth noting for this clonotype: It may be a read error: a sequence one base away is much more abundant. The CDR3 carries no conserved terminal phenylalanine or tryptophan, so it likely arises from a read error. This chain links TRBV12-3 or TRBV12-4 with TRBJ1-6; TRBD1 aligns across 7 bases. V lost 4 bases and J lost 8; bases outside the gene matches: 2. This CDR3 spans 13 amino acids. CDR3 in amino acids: CASSYRGHSPLHL. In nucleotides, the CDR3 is TGTGCCAGCAGTTACAGGGGCCATTCACCCCTCCACCTT.

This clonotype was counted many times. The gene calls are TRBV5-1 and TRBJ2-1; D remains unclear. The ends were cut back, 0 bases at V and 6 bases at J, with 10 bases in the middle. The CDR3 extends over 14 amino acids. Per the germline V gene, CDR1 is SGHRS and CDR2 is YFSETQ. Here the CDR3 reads CASSLVPTPNEQFF. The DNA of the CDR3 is TGCGCCAGCAGCTTGGTCCCAACACCCAATGAGCAGTTCTTC. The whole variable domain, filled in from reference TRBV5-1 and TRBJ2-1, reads KAGVTQTPRYLIKTRGQQVTLSCSPISGHRSVSWYQQTPGQGLQFLFEYFSETQRNKGNFPGRFSGRQFSNSRSEMNVSTLELGDSALYLCASSLVPTPNEQFFGPGTRLTVL.

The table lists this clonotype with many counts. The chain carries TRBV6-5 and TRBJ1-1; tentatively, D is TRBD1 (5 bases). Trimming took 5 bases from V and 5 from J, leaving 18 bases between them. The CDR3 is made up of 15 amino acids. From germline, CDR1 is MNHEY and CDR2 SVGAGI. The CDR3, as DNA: TGTGCCAGCAGTCAGGCAGGGATAGCGGGAACTGAAGCTTTCTTT. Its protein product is CASSQAGIAGTEAFF.

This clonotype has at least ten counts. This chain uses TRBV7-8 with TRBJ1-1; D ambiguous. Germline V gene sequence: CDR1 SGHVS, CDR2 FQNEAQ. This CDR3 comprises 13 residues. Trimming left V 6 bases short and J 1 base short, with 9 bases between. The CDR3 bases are TGTGCCAGCAGTTACAAGAAGAACACTGAAGCTTTCTTT. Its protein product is CASSYKKNTEAFF.

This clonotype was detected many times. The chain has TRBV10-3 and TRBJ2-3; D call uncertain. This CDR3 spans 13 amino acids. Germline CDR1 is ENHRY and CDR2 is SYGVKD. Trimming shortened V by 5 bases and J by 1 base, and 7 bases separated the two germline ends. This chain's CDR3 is CAISPGGTDTQYF. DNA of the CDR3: TGTGCCATCAGTCCGGGTGGCACAGATACGCAGTATTTT.

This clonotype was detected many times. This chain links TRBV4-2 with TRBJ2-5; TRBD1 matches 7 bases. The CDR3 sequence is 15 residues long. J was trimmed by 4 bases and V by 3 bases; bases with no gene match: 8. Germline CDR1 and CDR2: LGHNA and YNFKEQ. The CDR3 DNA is TGTGCCAGCAGCCAGACGACAGGGCAAACAGAGACCCAGTACTTC. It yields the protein CASSQTTGQTETQYF.

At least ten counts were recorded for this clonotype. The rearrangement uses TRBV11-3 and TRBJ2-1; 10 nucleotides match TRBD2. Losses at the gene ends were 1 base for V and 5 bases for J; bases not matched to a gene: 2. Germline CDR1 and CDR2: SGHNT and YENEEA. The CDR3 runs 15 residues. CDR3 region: CASSLGAGGDNEQFF. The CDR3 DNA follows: TGTGCCAGCAGCTTAGGAGCGGGGGGGGACAATGAGCAGTTCTTC.

CDR3 bases: TGTGCCAGCAGTAGTGAAGGCAGACTAAACAATGAGCAGTTCTTC. This encodes CASSSEGRLNNEQFF. The V and J genes are TRBV27 and TRBJ2-1; possible D gene TRBD2, 5 bases. The CDR3 sequence is 15 residues long. Germline lookup yields CDR1 MNHEY and CDR2 SMNVEV (reference sequence). V lost 5 bases and J 5 bases, leaving 16 bases between the germline ends.

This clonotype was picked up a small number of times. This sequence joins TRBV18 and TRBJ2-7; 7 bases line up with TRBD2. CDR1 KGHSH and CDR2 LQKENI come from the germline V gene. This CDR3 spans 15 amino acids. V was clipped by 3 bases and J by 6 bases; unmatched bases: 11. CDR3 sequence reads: CASSPPGRGIGEQYF. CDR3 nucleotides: TGTGCCAGCTCACCCCCCGGGCGGGGGATCGGCGAGCAGTACTTC.

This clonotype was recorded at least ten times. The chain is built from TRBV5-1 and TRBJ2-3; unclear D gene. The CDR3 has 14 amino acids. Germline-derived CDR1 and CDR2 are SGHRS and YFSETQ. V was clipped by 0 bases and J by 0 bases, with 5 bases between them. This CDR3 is CASSLVRSTDTQYF. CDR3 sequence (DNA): TGCGCCAGCAGCTTGGTCAGAAGCACAGATACGCAGTATTTT.

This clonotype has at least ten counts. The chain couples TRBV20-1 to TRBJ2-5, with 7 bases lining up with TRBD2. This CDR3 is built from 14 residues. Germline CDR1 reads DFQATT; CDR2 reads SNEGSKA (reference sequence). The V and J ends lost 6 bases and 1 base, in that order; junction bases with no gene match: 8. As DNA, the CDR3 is TGCAGTGCCCCTGGCGGGGGACTCCAAGAGACCCAGTACTTC. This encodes CSAPGGGLQETQYF.

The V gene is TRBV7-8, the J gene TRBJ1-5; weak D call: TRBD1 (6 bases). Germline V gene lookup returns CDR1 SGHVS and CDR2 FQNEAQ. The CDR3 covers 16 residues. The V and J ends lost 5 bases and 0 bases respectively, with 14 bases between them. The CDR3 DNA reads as TGTGCCAGCAGCGGGGGCCTACGCTATAGCAATCAGCCCCAGCATTTT. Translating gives CASSGGLRYSNQPQHF.

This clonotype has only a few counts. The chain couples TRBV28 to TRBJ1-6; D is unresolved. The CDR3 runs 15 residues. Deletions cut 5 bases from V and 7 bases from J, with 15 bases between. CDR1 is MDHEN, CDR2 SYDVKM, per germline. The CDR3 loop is CASSISGRRNSPLHF. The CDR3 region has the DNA TGTGCCAGCAGTATCTCCGGACGCAGAAATTCACCCCTCCACTTT. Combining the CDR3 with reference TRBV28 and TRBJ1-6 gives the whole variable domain DVKVTQSSRYLVKRTGEKVFLECVQDMDHENMFWYRQDPGLGLRLIYFSYDVKMKEKGDIPEGYSVSREKKERFSLILESASTNQTSMYLCASSISGRRNSPLHFGNGTRLTVT.

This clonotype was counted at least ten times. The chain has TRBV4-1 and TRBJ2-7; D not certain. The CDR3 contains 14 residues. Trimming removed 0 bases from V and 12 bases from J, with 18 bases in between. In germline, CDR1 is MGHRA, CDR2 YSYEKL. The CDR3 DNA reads TGCGCCAGCAGCCAAGATGCAGGTCCTCGGCGGAGGTACTTC. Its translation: CASSQDAGPRRRYF.